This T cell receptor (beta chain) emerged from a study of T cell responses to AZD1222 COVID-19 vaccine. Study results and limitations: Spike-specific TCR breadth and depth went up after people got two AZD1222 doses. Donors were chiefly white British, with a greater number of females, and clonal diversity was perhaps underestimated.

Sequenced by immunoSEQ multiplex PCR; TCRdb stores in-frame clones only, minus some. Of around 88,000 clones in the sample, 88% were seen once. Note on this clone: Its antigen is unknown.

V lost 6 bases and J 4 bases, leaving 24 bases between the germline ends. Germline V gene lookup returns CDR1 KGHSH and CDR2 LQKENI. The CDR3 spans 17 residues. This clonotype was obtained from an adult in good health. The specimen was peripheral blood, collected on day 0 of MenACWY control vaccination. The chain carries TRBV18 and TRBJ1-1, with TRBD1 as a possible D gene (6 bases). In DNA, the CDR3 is TGTGCCAGCTCTCTAACCAGTCACAGGGCAGGAGGCACTGAAGCTTTCTTT. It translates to CASSLTSHRAGGTEAFF.